The rows below give T cell receptor beta chains drawn from one sample of a study of blood T cell repertoires in COVID-19. Only in-frame clones appear in the TCRdb table, and some are missing; sequencing was by immunoSEQ multiplex PCR. The data show about 60,000 clones, approximately 80% seen once. Sequencing input: peripheral blood. The receptors were sampled from a woman in her seventies with acute or convalescent COVID-19. CDR3s include the opening cysteine and the closing phenylalanine or tryptophan. The order of the fields is clone size, J gene, D gene, V gene, CDR3 DNA, CDR3 protein. The D gene is left open where the match is weak. A row's size may be missing; if present it is once, few, many or a size class.

clone size: .; J gene: TRBJ1-6; D gene: .; V gene: TRBV6-6; CDR3 DNA: TGTGCCAGCAGTCACAGGGCTCGGGATTCACCCCTCCACTTT; CDR3 protein: CASSHRARDSPLHF
clone size: .; J gene: TRBJ1-5; D gene: TRBD1; V gene: TRBV3-1/TRBV3-2; CDR3 DNA: TGTGCCAGCAGCCAAGGGTGGGACAGGGGGCCGTTTAGCAATCAGCCCCAGCATTTT; CDR3 protein: CASSQGWDRGPFSNQPQHF
clone size: .; J gene: TRBJ1-1; D gene: .; V gene: TRBV19; CDR3 DNA: TGTGCCACCGCGGGGGGAAGCATGAACACTGAAGCTTTCTTT; CDR3 protein: CATAGGSMNTEAFF
clone size: .; J gene: TRBJ2-5; D gene: TRBD1; V gene: TRBV9; CDR3 DNA: TGTGCCAGCAGTACAAGGGGGCTAGCTGTTGGGACCCAGTACTTC; CDR3 protein: CASSTRGLAVGTQYF
clone size: once; J gene: TRBJ2-7; D gene: .; V gene: TRBV6-4; CDR3 DNA: TGTGCCAGCAGTGACCGAGTCCCGGAGAAACTTGGATCCACCTACGAGCAGTACTTC; CDR3 protein: CASSDRVPEKLGSTYEQYF
clone size: .; J gene: TRBJ1-5; D gene: .; V gene: TRBV5-1; CDR3 DNA: TGCGCCAGCAGCTTGTCGGGAGATAGCAATCAGCCCCAGCATTTT; CDR3 protein: CASSLSGDSNQPQHF
clone size: .; J gene: TRBJ1-6; D gene: TRBD1; V gene: TRBV19; CDR3 DNA: TGTGCCAGTAGCGACAGGGGGTTTGATAATTCACCCCTCCACTTT; CDR3 protein: CASSDRGFDNSPLHF
clone size: few; J gene: TRBJ1-1; D gene: .; V gene: TRBV5-1; CDR3 DNA: TGCGCCAGCAGCTTGGCCCAGAACACTGAAGCTTTCTTT; CDR3 protein: CASSLAQNTEAFF
clone size: .; J gene: TRBJ2-3; D gene: TRBD2; V gene: TRBV3-1/TRBV3-2; CDR3 DNA: TGTGCCAGCACCTCATTGGGGACTAGCGGGGGGGCCCCAGATACGCAGTATTTT; CDR3 protein: CASTSLGTSGGAPDTQYF
clone size: .; J gene: TRBJ1-5; D gene: .; V gene: TRBV2; CDR3 DNA: TGTGCCAGCACGCAGGGCCGGAATCAGCCCCAGCATTTT; CDR3 protein: CASTQGRNQPQHF
clone size: .; J gene: TRBJ2-1; D gene: TRBD1; V gene: TRBV5-1; CDR3 DNA: TGCGCCAGCAGCTTCCGGGGACAGCTAAACGGTGAGCAGTTCTTC; CDR3 protein: CASSFRGQLNGEQFF
clone size: .; J gene: TRBJ1-4; D gene: .; V gene: TRBV4-2; CDR3 DNA: TGTGCCAGCAGCCAAGCGGGGTTCAATGAAAAACTGTTTTTT; CDR3 protein: CASSQAGFNEKLFF
clone size: .; J gene: TRBJ1-3; D gene: .; V gene: TRBV30; CDR3 DNA: TGTGCCTGGAGTGTACAGGGCCTTAGCTCTGGAAACACCATATATTTT; CDR3 protein: CAWSVQGLSSGNTIYF